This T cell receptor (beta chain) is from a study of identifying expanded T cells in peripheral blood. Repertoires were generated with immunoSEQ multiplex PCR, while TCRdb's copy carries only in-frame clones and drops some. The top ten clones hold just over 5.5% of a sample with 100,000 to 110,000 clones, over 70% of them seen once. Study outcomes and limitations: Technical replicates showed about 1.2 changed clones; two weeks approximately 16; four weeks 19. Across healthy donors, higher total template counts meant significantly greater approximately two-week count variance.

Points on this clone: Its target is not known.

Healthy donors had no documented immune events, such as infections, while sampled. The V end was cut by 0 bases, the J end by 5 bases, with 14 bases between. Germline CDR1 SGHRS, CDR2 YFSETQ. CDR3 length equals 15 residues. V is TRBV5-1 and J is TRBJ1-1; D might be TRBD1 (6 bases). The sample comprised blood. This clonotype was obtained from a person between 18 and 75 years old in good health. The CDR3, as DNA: TGCGCCAGCAGCTTGGAGGGGGTCCTACGGACTGAAGCTTTCTTT. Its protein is CASSLEGVLRTEAFF. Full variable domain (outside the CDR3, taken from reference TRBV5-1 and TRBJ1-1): KAGVTQTPRYLIKTRGQQVTLSCSPISGHRSVSWYQQTPGQGLQFLFEYFSETQRNKGNFPGRFSGRQFSNSRSEMNVSTLELGDSALYLCASSLEGVLRTEAFFGQGTRLTVV.